These T cell receptor beta chains were read from a single sample in a study of cytomegalovirus exposure and HLA in healthy donors. Generated by immunoSEQ multiplex PCR, the TCRdb table keeps only in-frame clones and is missing some. The table includes approximately 150,000 clones, roughly 74% detected once. What was sequenced was PBMCs. All receptors come from a woman in her thirties or forties in good health and CMV-seropositive. Both conserved end residues are trimmed from each CDR3. Each record gives: J gene, V gene, clone size, CDR3 protein. The size entry is marked missing in some rows and otherwise reads once, few, many or a size class.

>TRBJ2-1|TRBV11-2|-
ASSLSGRAWNEQF
>TRBJ2-7|TRBV6-1|-
ASRKDRASYEQY
>TRBJ1-5|TRBV6-5|few
ASRETGTGDRPQH
>TRBJ1-1|TRBV27|-
ASSLTTPGTEAF
>TRBJ2-3|TRBV9|-
ASSAGTSGTDTQY
>TRBJ1-2|TRBV19|-
ASSIFGQTYGYT
>TRBJ1-5|TRBV6-5|-
AITTGVGGNQPQH
>TRBJ2-7|TRBV10-3|-
AITGSDYEQY
>TRBJ1-1|TRBV7-8|once
ASSVQGAVTEAF
>TRBJ1-2|TRBV5-1|-
ASSPGGNYGYT
>TRBJ1-4|TRBV7-9|-
ASSLVGEEKLF
>TRBJ1-4|TRBV15|-
ATSISSGVVFEKLF
>TRBJ2-1|TRBV28|-
ASSLPGLAGGPEQF
>TRBJ2-1|TRBV20-1|-
SARKADEQF
>TRBJ1-2|TRBV6-1|-
ASSEGTGGSGYT
>TRBJ2-6|TRBV5-6|-
ASGLGGSGANVLT
>TRBJ2-1|TRBV4-1|-
ASSQAEGGHNEQF
>TRBJ2-3|TRBV7-7|few
ASSPGTSGRAPQY
>TRBJ2-2|TRBV11-2|once
ASSLYSGELF